The 13 T cell receptor beta chains below all came from one sample that was sequenced in a study of technical replicates of blood from four donors. Measured with immunoSEQ multiplex PCR; TCRdb has only the in-frame clones, and not every one. The sample has around 100,000 clones; about 95% are singletons. What was sequenced was T cells isolated from PBMCs. Receptor source: a human donor in good health.

V and J are TRBV7-9 and TRBJ2-7; D unresolved. Germline-derived CDR1 and CDR2 are SEHNR and FQNEAQ (reference sequence). Trimming removed 4 bases from V and 3 bases from J, with 7 bases in between. The CDR3 sequence is 12 residues long. This CDR3 is CASSYRSYEQYF. CDR3 coding DNA: TGTGCCAGCAGCTACAGAAGCTACGAGCAGTACTTC.

The chain has TRBV4-1 and TRBJ2-7, with 11 bases identical to TRBD1. V shed 2 bases and J 4 bases; nucleotides not matched to a gene: 4. The V gene's germline CDR1 is MGHRA and CDR2 YSYEKL. This CDR3 region has 15 residues. The CDR3 loop is CASSQQGQGVYEQYF. The CDR3 DNA follows: TGCGCCAGCAGCCAACAGGGACAGGGGGTGTACGAGCAGTACTTC.

CDR3 in DNA: TGTGCCAGCAGTGAATCCGGGACTATCACAGATACGCAGTATTTT. As protein: CASSESGTITDTQYF. The V call is TRBV25-1, the J call TRBJ2-3; 7 bases fit TRBD2. The CDR3 runs to 15 residues. Germline V gives CDR1 MGHDK, CDR2 SYGVNS. Trimming took 1 base from V and 2 from J; bases not matched to a gene: 3.

V gene TRBV10-3 combines with J gene TRBJ1-2; D unclear. Germline values: CDR1 ENHRY, CDR2 SYGVKD. The CDR3 loop spans 13 amino acids. The V end was cut by 6 bases, the J end by 4 bases, with 12 bases between. The CDR3 nucleotides are TGTGCCATCAGAGATAGCACCAGCTATGGCTACACCTTC. Amino acid sequence: CAIRDSTSYGYTF.

The chain is built from TRBV15 and TRBJ2-7, with 7 bases matching TRBD1. V was pared by 5 bases and J by 8 bases, with 9 bases of the junction left unmatched. The CDR3 sequence is 13 residues long. Germline loops: CDR1 LNHNV, CDR2 YYDKDF (reference sequence). The CDR3 here is CATSSRTGLQQYF. For the CDR3, the DNA is TGTGCCACCAGCTCCCGGACAGGCTTACAGCAGTACTTC.

The V gene is TRBV7-3, the J gene TRBJ2-7; TRBD2 matches at 11 bases. Germline V lookup: CDR1 SGHTA, CDR2 FQGTGA. Trimming took 5 bases from V and 6 from J; bases not matched to a gene: 3. The CDR3 contains 13 residues. CDR3 amino acids: CASSAGLAGEQYF. CDR3 bases: TGTGCCAGCAGCGCAGGACTAGCGGGCGAGCAGTACTTC.

The rearrangement uses TRBV7-9 and TRBJ2-7; 9 bases match TRBD1. CDR1 is SEHNR, CDR2 FQNEAQ, per germline (reference sequence). This CDR3 is 15 amino acids long. Trimming cost V 5 bases and J 4 bases; bases outside gene matches: 9. DNA for the CDR3: TGTGCCAGCAGCCCCCCGGGGACAGGGTTTTACGAGCAGTACTTC. Protein product: CASSPPGTGFYEQYF.

The chain recombines TRBV29-1 with TRBJ1-2; D is possibly TRBD1 (6 bases). This CDR3 comprises 13 residues. The germline gives CDR1 SQVTM, CDR2 ANQGSEA. V shed 2 bases and J shed 6 bases, with 13 bases lying between them. The DNA of the CDR3 is TGCAGCGTTGAAAACAGGGAAGAAAATGGCTACACCTTC. This codes for CSVENREENGYTF.

The V gene is TRBV30, the J gene TRBJ2-5, with D maybe TRBD1 (6 bases). The J call may be incorrect, as the DNA end agrees better with TRBJ2-7. Per germline, CDR1 GTSNPN and CDR2 SVGIG (reference sequence). The CDR3 spans 11 residues. The CDR3 loop reads CACGQGYEQYF. The CDR3 nucleotides read TGTGCCTGTGGTCAGGGGTACGAGCAGTACTTC.

The genes are TRBV30 and TRBJ1-3, with TRBD1 matching 8 bases. CDR1 is GTSNPN and CDR2 is SVGIG in the germline V gene (reference sequence). CDR3 length: 18 amino acids. Trimming removed 6 bases from V and 0 bases from J; junction bases left unmatched: 16. In DNA form, the CDR3 reads TGTGCCTGCAAGGGGACAGGCGGGATCCTAAGCTCTGGAAACACCATATATTTT. Amino acids: CACKGTGGILSSGNTIYF.

The J gene is TRBJ1-4, the V gene TRBV6-5; D not resolved. The CDR3 has 14 amino acids. Germline V gene sequence: CDR1 MNHEY, CDR2 SVGAGI. The germline V and J ends were trimmed by 2 bases and 8 bases, with 12 bases remaining between them. CDR3 DNA: TGTGCCAGCAGTTACGAGAGGCGAAAGGAAAAACTGTTTTTT. Protein: CASSYERRKEKLFF.

The rearrangement links TRBV11-3 to TRBJ2-2, with 8 positions matching TRBD1. J gave up 5 bases and V 8 bases, and 10 bases lay outside the gene matches. Germline-derived CDR1 and CDR2 are SGHNT and YENEEA. CDR3 length equals 15 residues. CDR3 bases: TGTGCCAGCGCCTTTCGGACAGGGAGTACCGGGGAGCTGTTTTTT. Translation gives CASAFRTGSTGELFF.

The chain joins TRBV7-8 to TRBJ2-1, with D possibly being TRBD2 (5 bases). From germline, CDR1 is SGHVS and CDR2 FQNEAQ. This CDR3 spans 17 amino acids. V lost 1 base and J 1 base, leaving 14 bases between the germline ends. CDR3 bases: TGTGCCAGCAGCTTAGGGGTCGGGATAGGGTCCTACAATGAGCAGTTCTTC. This codes for CASSLGVGIGSYNEQFF.